This is a list of T cell receptor beta chains from one sample in a study of T cells in Graves' hyperthyroidism and ophthalmopathy. TCRdb used MiXCR to reprocess the multiplex PCR reads, holding one entry per CDR3 protein. This sample yields under 350,000 distinct CDR3 sequences, of which about 15% are seen a single time; over 45% belongs to the top ten. The material sequenced was blood. These receptors all come from a woman aged 55-75 years with Graves' ophthalmopathy. CDR3s include the opening cysteine and the closing phenylalanine or tryptophan. D genes are given only for firm matches. Clone size is given for some rows only: seen once, a few or many times, or a class if the clone is expanded.

>TRBJ2-1|many|TRBV29-1|.
CSVDPPGGTYNEQFF
TGCAGCGTTGATCCCCCGGGTGGGACCTACAATGAGCAGTTCTTC
>TRBJ1-3|.|TRBV3-1|TRBD1
CASSQARTGASGNTIYF
TGTGCCAGCAGCCAAGCCCGGACAGGGGCCTCTGGAAACACCATATATTTT
>TRBJ1-1|many|TRBV7-9|TRBD1
CASSSQGATEAFF
TGTGCCAGCAGCTCCCAGGGGGCCACTGAAGCTTTCTTT
>TRBJ2-1|few|TRBV7-9|TRBD2
CASSRNLLRAGVSEQFF
TGTGCCAGCAGCCGAAACCTTCTCCGGGCGGGAGTTAGTGAGCAGTTCTTC
>TRBJ1-1|.|TRBV6-1|.
CATSRDAGAFF
TGTGCCACCTCTCGGGACGCCGGGGCTTTCTTT
>TRBJ1-6|many|TRBV18|.
CASCEAFTNSPLHF
TGTGCCAGCTGTGAAGCTTTCACCAATTCACCCCTCCACTTT
>TRBJ2-3|few|TRBV20-1|.
CSASDTGTDTQYF
TGCAGTGCTAGTGATACAGGGACAGATACGCAGTATTTT
>TRBJ1-2|many|TRBV4-2|.
CASSQGYAGTENTF
TGTGCCAGCAGCCAAGGATATGCCGGGACCGAAAACACCTTC
>TRBJ1-1|many|TRBV6-1|TRBD1
CASTETGRAEAFF
TGTGCCAGCACCGAGACAGGGAGGGCTGAAGCTTTCTTT
>TRBJ2-6|many|TRBV10-3|TRBD1
CAINGQGVITGANVLTF
TGTGCCATCAACGGACAGGGAGTTATAACTGGGGCCAACGTCCTGACTTTC
>TRBJ1-6|few|TRBV12-3/TRBV12-4|.
CASSFSTYNSPLHF
TGTGCCAGCAGTTTCTCGACCTATAATTCACCCCTCCACTTT
>TRBJ1-1|many|TRBV7-3|.
CASSWAGVMTEAFF
TGTGCCAGCAGCTGGGCAGGGGTGATGACTGAAGCTTTCTTT
>TRBJ2-1|many|TRBV7-2|TRBD2
CASSLRGGTYNEQFF
TGTGCCAGCAGCTTACGCGGGGGTACCTACAATGAGCAGTTCTTC
>TRBJ2-1|.|TRBV6-1|TRBD1
CASSDRGAINEQFF
TGTGCCAGCAGCGACAGGGGAGCAATCAATGAGCAGTTCTTC
>TRBJ2-2|few|TRBV12-3/TRBV12-4|.
CASSLRTFTGELFF
TGTGCCAGCAGCCTTCGCACTTTCACCGGGGAGCTGTTTTTT
>TRBJ1-2|.|TRBV6-1|.
CASSYGSYGYTF
TGTGCCAGCAGTTACGGGTCCTATGGCTACACCTTC
>TRBJ1-1|many|TRBV4-3|.
CASSHLRNTEAFF
TGCGCCAGCAGCCACCTGAGGAACACTGAAGCTTTCTTT
>TRBJ1-5|many|TRBV29-1|.
CSVESGNNQPQHF
TGCAGCGTTGAATCCGGTAACAATCAGCCCCAGCATTTT
>TRBJ2-3|once|TRBV7-9|.
CASSSFPWGTDTQYF
TGTGCCAGCAGCTCATTCCCTTGGGGTACAGATACGCAGTATTTT
>TRBJ1-6|few|TRBV27|.
CASSYGQGSPLHF
TGTGCCAGCAGCTACGGACAAGGTTCACCCCTCCACTTT
>TRBJ1-3|.|TRBV20-1|.
CSAGSDLGNTIYF
TGCAGTGCCGGAAGTGATCTAGGAAACACCATATATTTT
>TRBJ2-7|many|TRBV3-1|TRBD2
CASSPTSGGRSEQYF
TGTGCCAGCAGCCCGACTAGCGGGGGTCGAAGCGAGCAGTACTTC
>TRBJ2-1|few|TRBV7-2|TRBD2
CASSSGMAGGPNEQFF
TGTGCCAGCAGCTCCGGGATGGCGGGAGGGCCAAATGAGCAGTTCTTC
>TRBJ1-5|few|TRBV4-1|TRBD1
CASSQDPLGQGYQPQHF
TGCGCCAGCAGCCAAGATCCGTTGGGACAGGGATATCAGCCCCAGCATTTT
>TRBJ2-1|many|TRBV19|TRBD2
CASTGGFSSVGEQFF
TGTGCCAGTACGGGGGGTTTTTCATCGGTGGGTGAGCAGTTCTTC
>TRBJ1-2|.|TRBV19|.
CASSFGGRQSHDYGYTF
TGTGCCAGTAGTTTTGGAGGGAGACAGTCCCACGACTATGGCTACACCTTC
>TRBJ1-2|many|TRBV7-9|.
CASSLMGVDFSYGYTF
TGTGCCAGCAGCCTTATGGGAGTTGACTTTAGCTATGGCTACACCTTC
>TRBJ1-2|many|TRBV12-3/TRBV12-4|.
CASSFRDRNYGYTF
TGTGCCAGCAGTTTTCGCGACAGAAACTATGGCTACACCTTC
>TRBJ1-1|few|TRBV20-1|.
CSARGGHLKKAFF
TGCAGTGCTAGGGGGGGACACCTTAAAAAAGCTTTCTTT
>TRBJ1-5|many|TRBV3-1|.
CASSAGPHQPQHF
TGTGCCAGCAGCGCAGGGCCGCATCAGCCCCAGCATTTT
>TRBJ1-4|few|TRBV4-2|TRBD1
CASSLNPGTGVGKLFF
TGTGCCAGCAGCCTCAATCCCGGGACAGGGGTCGGAAAACTGTTTTTT
>TRBJ2-5|many|TRBV5-6|.
CASSLGQETQYF
TGTGCCAGCAGCCTTGGCCAAGAGACCCAGTACTTC
>TRBJ2-1|many|TRBV7-2|TRBD1
CASSYLAGTGYNEQFF
TGTGCCAGCAGTTATTTAGCCGGGACAGGGTACAATGAGCAGTTCTTC
>TRBJ1-4|.|TRBV5-1|TRBD1
CASSGQGATNEKLFF
TGCGCCAGCAGCGGCCAGGGGGCAACTAATGAAAAACTGTTTTTT
>TRBJ1-4|many|TRBV30|.
CAWSLGANEKLFF
TGTGCCTGGAGTCTTGGTGCTAATGAAAAACTGTTTTTT
>TRBJ2-7|.|TRBV13|.
CASSFQTTLGEQYF
TGTGCCAGCAGCTTTCAGACAACCCTAGGCGAGCAGTACTTC
>TRBJ1-1|many|TRBV5-5|.
CASTYMTLNTEAFF
TGTGCCAGCACCTACATGACCTTGAACACTGAAGCTTTCTTT
>TRBJ2-2|few|TRBV9|.
CASSALGLGELFF
TGTGCCAGCAGCGCTTTAGGATTGGGGGAGCTGTTTTTT
>TRBJ2-3|few|TRBV5-1|TRBD1
CASSLVGTGGAWTDTQYF
TGCGCCAGCAGCTTGGTCGGGACAGGGGGCGCTTGGACAGATACGCAGTATTTT
>TRBJ2-2|few|TRBV5-5|.
CASSWGFTGELFF
TGTGCCAGCAGCTGGGGTTTTACCGGGGAGCTGTTTTTT
>TRBJ2-1|.|TRBV9|TRBD2
CASSVGTSLYNEQFF
TGTGCCAGCAGCGTTGGGACTAGCCTTTACAATGAGCAGTTCTTC